The clone carrying this TCR beta chain was picked up a small number of times. Its antigen is undetermined. Assay: immunoSEQ multiplex PCR; the TCRdb copy retains only in-frame clones and omits some. The sample lists some 140,000 clones, 92% occurring once. This sample is drawn from a study of T cell responses to AZD1222 COVID-19 vaccine. About the study: Investigators merged groups given second doses at roughly 4 or roughly 12 weeks.

General observations from the study: Spike was spanned by vaccine-associated CD4 TCRs, which were dominant at 160-218 and 743-854. Possibly, clonal diversity was underestimated; donors were largely white British and included more females.

Germline V CDR1 and CDR2: SGHAT, FQNNGV. The CDR3 sequence is 15 residues long. Deletions cut 3 bases from V and 4 bases from J, with 13 bases between. The TCR comes from an adult in good health. The J gene is TRBJ2-1, the V gene TRBV11-2, with a possible D match to TRBD2 (6 bases). Sequencing was performed on peripheral blood, taken on day 0 of AZD1222 vaccination. CDR3 nucleotide sequence: TGTGCCAGCAGCTTTGGGGGACTCAGATACAATGAGCAGTTCTTC. Translation: CASSFGGLRYNEQFF.